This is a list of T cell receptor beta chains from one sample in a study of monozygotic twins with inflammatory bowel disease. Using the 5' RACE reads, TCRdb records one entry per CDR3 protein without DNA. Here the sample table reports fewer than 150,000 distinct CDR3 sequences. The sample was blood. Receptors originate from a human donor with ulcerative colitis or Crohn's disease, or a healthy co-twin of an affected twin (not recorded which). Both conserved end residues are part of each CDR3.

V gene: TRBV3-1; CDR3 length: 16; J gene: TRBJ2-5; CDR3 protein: CASSPIGTSGGETQYF
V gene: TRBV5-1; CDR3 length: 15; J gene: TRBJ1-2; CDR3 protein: CASSTGQSRNYGYTF
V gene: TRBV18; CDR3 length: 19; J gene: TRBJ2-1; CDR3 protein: CASSSSGTSGGNLYNEQFF
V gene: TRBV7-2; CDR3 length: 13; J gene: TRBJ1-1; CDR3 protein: CASSLAGDTEAFF
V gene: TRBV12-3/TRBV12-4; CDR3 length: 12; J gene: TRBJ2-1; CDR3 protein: CASSPRGDYGFF
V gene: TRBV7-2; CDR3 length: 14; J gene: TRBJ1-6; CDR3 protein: CASSLGQGAKALHF
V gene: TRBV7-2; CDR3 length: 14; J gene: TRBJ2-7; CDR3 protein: CASSFRGLSYEQYF
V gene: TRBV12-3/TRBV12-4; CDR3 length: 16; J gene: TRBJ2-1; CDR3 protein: CASSPGLAGSTDEQFF
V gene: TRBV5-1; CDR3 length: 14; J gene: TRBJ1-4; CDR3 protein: CASSLAGQNEKLFF
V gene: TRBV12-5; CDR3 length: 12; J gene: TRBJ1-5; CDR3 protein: CASGQGDQPQHF
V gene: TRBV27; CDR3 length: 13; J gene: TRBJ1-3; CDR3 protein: CASSNLNGNTIYF